This entry lists 27 T cell receptor beta chains sequenced from one sample in a study of T cells in tumors after PD-1 blockade (dated by TCRdb to between 2017 and 2020). The time point label here, explained by the study, means: after anti-PD-1 therapy. Receptors were amplified or captured by the immunoSEQ multiplex PCR assay. TCRdb provides this immuneACCESS table in a form limited to in-frame rearrangements. Some clones are lacking; in checked studies, under half of them reflect an unresolved V gene, and why the rest are absent is not known. The sample contains 9,100 or so clones, 50% to 70% of them found a single time. The top ten hold 4.5% to 5% of the sample. The material sequenced was tumor tissue, taken after anti-PD-1 treatment. The receptor set was obtained from a human donor with basal cell carcinoma.

In this sample, this clone turned up a few times. V usage is TRBV5-1 and J usage is TRBJ2-2; D may be TRBD2 (5 bases). The CDR3 has 15 residues. V was trimmed by 2 bases and J by 1 base, leaving 9 bases between them. Germline V gives CDR1 SGHRS, CDR2 YFSETQ. CDR3 nucleotide sequence: TGCGCCAGCAGCTTCGGGCGGGTGAACACCGGGGAGCTGTTTTTT. Its translation is CASSFGRVNTGELFF.

This chain joins TRBV10-3 and TRBJ2-3, with no clear D. The V end was cut by 5 bases, the J end by 4 bases, with 4 bases between. This CDR3 region has 11 residues. Germline CDR1 reads ENHRY; CDR2 reads SYGVKD. The CDR3 nucleotides are TGTGCCATCAGTCAATCAGATACGCAGTATTTT. As protein: CAISQSDTQYF.

The gene calls are TRBV6-5 and TRBJ2-1; tentatively, D is TRBD1 or TRBD2 (5 bases each). Germline CDR1 MNHEY, CDR2 SVGAGI. V was clipped by 8 bases and J by 5 bases, with 13 bases between them. This CDR3 contains 13 residues. The DNA of the CDR3 is TGTGCCAGCCTGGACTCGGGGCACAATGAGCAGTTCTTC. Its translation: CASLDSGHNEQFF.

The rearrangement uses TRBV30 and TRBJ2-7; maybe TRBD1 (5 bases). This CDR3 region has 12 residues. The germline V and J ends were trimmed by 7 bases and 6 bases, with 16 bases remaining between them. Germline CDR1 is GTSNPN and CDR2 is SVGIG (reference sequence). The DNA of the CDR3 is TGTGCCTTAGATCAGGGCGCTGGCGAGCAGTACTTC. This encodes CALDQGAGEQYF.

This chain connects TRBV6-1 to TRBJ2-7; unclear D gene. CDR3 size: 15 residues. V lost 2 bases and J 3 bases, leaving 14 bases between the germline ends. Germline values: CDR1 MNHNS, CDR2 SASEGT. The CDR3 DNA sequence: TGTGCCAGCAGTGAAATTCACAACGAAATCTACGAGCAGTACTTC. Translated, it gives CASSEIHNEIYEQYF.

This clone is categorized as medium-sized. The genes are TRBV9 and TRBJ2-2; 13 bases agree with TRBD2. From germline, CDR1 is SGDLS and CDR2 YYNGEE. There are 18 residues in the CDR3. Trimming at V came to 3 bases and at J to 5 bases, leaving 10 bases not matched to a gene. This CDR3 is CASSARLAGGGGTGELFF. CDR3 bases: TGTGCCAGCAGCGCACGACTAGCGGGGGGTGGTGGAACCGGGGAGCTGTTTTTT.

The chain recombines TRBV19 with TRBJ1-5; D possibly corresponds to TRBD1 (5 bases). V was trimmed by 3 bases and J by 3 bases, leaving 12 bases between them. The CDR3 extends over 15 amino acids. Per the germline V gene, CDR1 is LNHDA and CDR2 is SQIVND (reference sequence). The CDR3 DNA follows: TGTGCCAGTAGTATGTCGGGGACGAACAATCAGCCCCAGCATTTT. Translated, it gives CASSMSGTNNQPQHF.

The sample holds a few counts of this clone. V usage is TRBV5-1 and J usage is TRBJ1-1; tentative D call: TRBD1 (5 bases). CDR3 length: 13 residues. Germline CDR1 SGHRS, CDR2 YFSETQ. V lost 4 bases, J lost 1 base, and 8 bases lay in between. Here the CDR3 reads CASSGGSNTEAFF. CDR3 sequence (DNA): TGCGCCAGCAGCGGGGGATCGAACACTGAAGCTTTCTTT.

The rearrangement joins TRBV12-3 or TRBV12-4 to TRBJ1-5; D not resolved. The CDR3 has 12 residues. V was shortened by 6 bases and J by 5 bases, with 8 bases between the two germline ends. The CDR3 DNA sequence: TGTGCCAGCAGCCGCCAGGATCAGCCCCAGCATTTT. Its translation: CASSRQDQPQHF.

This clone showed up just a few times. The V call is TRBV5-4, the J call TRBJ1-1; D call uncertain. There are 12 residues in the CDR3. V was trimmed by 1 base and J by 0 bases, leaving 1 base between them. CDR1 is SGHNT and CDR2 is YYREEE in the germline V gene (reference sequence). CDR3 bases: TGTGCCAGCAGCTTGCTGAACACTGAAGCTTTCTTT. Translating it yields CASSLLNTEAFF.

This clone was recorded only once. The chain is built from TRBV30 and TRBJ2-2, with TRBD2 matching over 12 bases. The CDR3 totals 14 residues. CDR1 is GTSNPN and CDR2 is SVGIG in the germline V gene (reference sequence). After removal of 7 bases from V and 7 bases from J, the junction contained 7 bases not matched to a gene. DNA of the CDR3: TGTGCCTCACCTAGCGGGGGGGAATTCGGGGAGCTGTTTTTT. As protein: CASPSGGEFGELFF.

This chain joins TRBV23-1 and TRBJ2-1; D perhaps matches TRBD2 (6 bases). TRBV23-1 qualifies as an ORF whose function is uncertain. This CDR3 is 16 amino acids long. V lost 0 bases to trimming and J lost 6 bases, with 15 bases between them. This CDR3 reads CASSQSVCGVGNEQFF. The CDR3, as DNA: TGCGCCAGCAGTCAATCGGTCTGCGGGGTAGGCAATGAGCAGTTCTTC.

This chain links TRBV12-5 with TRBJ2-1; 8 bases match TRBD2. Germline CDR1 reads LGHNT; CDR2 reads FRNRAP. Losses at the gene ends were 3 bases for V and 4 bases for J; bases not matched to a gene: 5. The CDR3 runs to 15 residues. The CDR3 sequence is CASGLELAGYNEQFF. Written as DNA, the CDR3 is TGTGCTAGTGGTTTAGAGTTAGCGGGGTACAATGAGCAGTTCTTC. Variable domain in full (rest from reference TRBV12-5 and TRBJ2-1): DARVTQTPRHKVTEMGQEVTMRCQPILGHNTVFWYRQTMMQGLELLAYFRNRAPLDDSGMPKDRFSAEMPDATLATLKIQPSEPRDSAVYFCASGLELAGYNEQFFGPGTRLTVL.

Within the sample, this clone is medium-sized. The genes are TRBV29-1 and TRBJ2-5; D may be TRBD2 (5 bases). This CDR3 is 13 amino acids long. Trimming pared 0 bases from V and 4 bases from J, leaving 9 bases between. Germline V lookup: CDR1 SQVTM, CDR2 ANQGSEA. The CDR3 loop reads CSVEDPGSETQYF. CDR3 DNA: TGCAGCGTTGAAGACCCGGGGTCAGAGACCCAGTACTTC.

The chain links TRBV6-5 to TRBJ2-7; the match to TRBD1 covers 11 bases. Looked up from germline, CDR1 is MNHEY and CDR2 is SVGAGI. The junction had 7 bases not matched to a gene; V was cut back by 0 bases and J by 6 bases. The CDR3 length is 16 residues. Here the CDR3 reads CASSYSRTGGLVEQYF. For the CDR3, the DNA is TGTGCCAGCAGTTACTCCAGGACAGGGGGCCTTGTCGAGCAGTACTTC.

V gene TRBV27 combines with J gene TRBJ2-1, with 8 nucleotides matching TRBD2. The CDR3 sequence is 16 residues long. Germline V CDR1 and CDR2: MNHEY, SMNVEV (reference sequence). The J segment lost 0 bases and the V segment lost 4 bases, leaving 5 bases of the junction unmatched. Here the CDR3 reads CASSSIAGPSYNEQFF. The CDR3 DNA reads TGTGCCAGCAGTTCGATAGCGGGGCCCTCCTACAATGAGCAGTTCTTC.

This chain connects TRBV5-4 to TRBJ2-2; D might be TRBD2 (6 bases). This CDR3 has 17 residues. Germline V gene lookup returns CDR1 SGHNT and CDR2 YYREEE (reference sequence). The germline V and J ends were trimmed by 0 bases and 2 bases, with 14 bases remaining between them. The DNA of the CDR3 is TGTGCCAGCAGCTTGGGGGTAGCGGAATCCAACACCGGGGAGCTGTTTTTT. Amino acids: CASSLGVAESNTGELFF.

This clone is labeled as medium-sized. V gene TRBV13 combines with J gene TRBJ2-3; 10 bases agree with TRBD2. CDR3 length: 15 amino acids. Germline V lookup: CDR1 PRHDT, CDR2 FYEKMQ (reference sequence). Trimming cost V 3 bases and J 3 bases; bases outside gene matches: 3. DNA of the CDR3: TGTGCCAGCAGCTTCCCTAGCGGGGGAACAGATACGCAGTATTTT. It translates to CASSFPSGGTDTQYF.

The chain is built from TRBV3-1 (or the pseudogene TRBV3-2) and TRBJ1-1, with unresolved D. V lost 4 bases to trimming and J lost 0 bases, with 9 bases between them. CDR3 length: 14 amino acids. Germline-derived CDR1 and CDR2 are LGHDT and YNNKEL (reference sequence). In DNA, the CDR3 is TGTGCCAGCAGCCCCGGAAACGTGAACACTGAAGCTTTCTTT. It yields the protein CASSPGNVNTEAFF.

This sequence joins TRBV2 and TRBJ1-5; D ambiguous. With 7 bases removed from V and 4 bases from J, the gap between germline ends came to 11 bases. Germline assignment: CDR1 SNHLY and CDR2 FYNNEI. CDR3 length equals 13 residues. Written as DNA, the CDR3 is TGTGCCAGCACCATTGACGGAAATCAGCCCCAGCATTTT. It encodes CASTIDGNQPQHF.

About this clone itself: The sample holds other DNA sequences that translate to the same CDR3. The V gene is TRBV30, the J gene TRBJ1-1; possibly TRBD1 for D (5 bases). V was shortened by 1 base and J by 0 bases, with 12 bases between the two germline ends. This CDR3 has 15 amino acids. Germline assignment: CDR1 GTSNPN and CDR2 SVGIG (reference sequence). CDR3 DNA: TGTGCCTGGAGTGCCGGACAAAGCATGAACACTGAAGCTTTCTTT. Its protein product is CAWSAGQSMNTEAFF.

This clone was counted only a few times. V usage is TRBV19 and J usage is TRBJ2-7; weak D call: TRBD1 (5 bases). The CDR3 totals 13 residues. Germline-derived CDR1 and CDR2 are LNHDA and SQIVND (reference sequence). The ends were cut back, 6 bases at V and 1 base at J, with 10 bases in the middle. CDR3 nucleotides: TGTGCCAGTAGCCAGACAGTTTCCTACGAGCAGTACTTC. Protein product: CASSQTVSYEQYF.

In this sample, this clone turned up a few times. The CDR3 loop is CASSLSTTGTEQYF. For the CDR3, the DNA is TGTGCCAGCAGTTTAAGCACGACAGGGACCGAGCAGTACTTC. The V call is TRBV28, the J call TRBJ2-7; TRBD1 agrees at 7 bases. With 2 bases clipped from V and 6 bases from J, the junction kept 7 bases outside the gene matches. Per germline, CDR1 MDHEN and CDR2 SYDVKM. CDR3 length: 14 residues. The full variable domain, rest sourced from reference TRBV28 and TRBJ2-7, is DVKVTQSSRYLVKRTGEKVFLECVQDMDHENMFWYRQDPGLGLRLIYFSYDVKMKEKGDIPEGYSVSREKKERFSLILESASTNQTSMYLCASSLSTTGTEQYFGPGTRLTVT.

There are a few counts of this clone. The chain links TRBV5-1 to TRBJ2-7, with 8 bases lining up with TRBD1. The germline V gene encodes CDR1 SGHRS and CDR2 YFSETQ. This CDR3 spans 15 amino acids. With V trimmed by 3 bases and J by 0 bases, 5 bases remained unmatched. The CDR3 loop reads CASSSWTGSSYEQYF. The CDR3 DNA follows: TGCGCCAGCAGCTCTTGGACAGGGAGCTCCTACGAGCAGTACTTC.

J is TRBJ1-3 and V is TRBV9; weak D call: TRBD1 (5 bases). The CDR3 runs to 17 residues. V lost 3 bases and J 0 bases, leaving 16 bases between the germline ends. Germline CDR1 and CDR2: SGDLS and YYNGEE. In nucleotides, the CDR3 is TGTGCCAGCAGCGGGTACGGGCTGGGGGACTCTGGAAACACCATATATTTT. This sequence encodes CASSGYGLGDSGNTIYF.

V is TRBV4-1 and J is TRBJ2-1; 11 nucleotides agree with TRBD2. The trim removed 1 base at V and 7 bases at J, leaving 9 bases unmatched. Germline CDR1 MGHRA, CDR2 YSYEKL. The CDR3 extends over 17 amino acids. This CDR3 reads CASSQAILAGGRNEQFF. The CDR3 DNA follows: TGCGCCAGCAGCCAAGCCATATTAGCGGGGGGGCGAAATGAGCAGTTCTTC.

A single count supports this clone. J is TRBJ1-5 and V is TRBV3-1 (or the pseudogene TRBV3-2), with 9 bases matching TRBD1. Germline V gene data show CDR1 as LGHDT and CDR2 as YNNKEL (reference sequence). V lost 3 bases and J lost 4; bases outside the gene matches: 13. The CDR3 has 18 amino acids. CDR3 protein: CASSQSLGGGQGNQPQHF. In DNA, the CDR3 is TGTGCCAGCAGCCAGTCCCTCGGTGGGGGACAGGGTAATCAGCCCCAGCATTTT.